This TCR beta chain was recovered during a study of CD8+ T cells in alopecia areata. Germline values: CDR1 SGHRS, CDR2 YFSETQ. V lost 4 bases to trimming and J lost 3 bases; unmatched junction nucleotides: 3. This CDR3 spans 16 amino acids. Treatment in this sample: oral pan-JAK inhibitor, 5-10 mg twice daily. Once RNA had been extracted, it was reverse transcribed into cDNA to act as the sequencing template. Sequenced by immunoSEQ multiplex PCR; TCRdb stores in-frame clones only, minus some. The table includes over 150,000 clones, 60% detected once. The receptor was derived from a human donor with alopecia areata. The material was CD4+ T cells sorted from blood, obtained at week 4, from a patient treated with tofacitinib. The chain recombines TRBV5-1 with TRBJ2-3; TRBD2 aligns across 15 bases. This CDR3 is CASSQGTSGGTDTQYF. The DNA of the CDR3 is TGCGCCAGCAGCCAAGGGACTAGCGGGGGGACAGATACGCAGTATTTT.